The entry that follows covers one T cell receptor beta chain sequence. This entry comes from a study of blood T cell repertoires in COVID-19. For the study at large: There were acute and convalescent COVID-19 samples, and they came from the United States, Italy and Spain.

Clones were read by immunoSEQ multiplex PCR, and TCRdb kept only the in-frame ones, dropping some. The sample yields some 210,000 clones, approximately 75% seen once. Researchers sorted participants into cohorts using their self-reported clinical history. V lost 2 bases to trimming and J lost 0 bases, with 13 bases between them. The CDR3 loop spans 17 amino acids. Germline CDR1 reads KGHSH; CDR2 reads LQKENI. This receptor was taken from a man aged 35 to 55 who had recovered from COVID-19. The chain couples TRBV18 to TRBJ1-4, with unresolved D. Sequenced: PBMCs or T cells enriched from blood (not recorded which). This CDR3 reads CASSPDRSLPTNEKLFF. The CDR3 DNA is TGTGCCAGCTCACCAGATCGGTCCCTTCCAACTAATGAAAAACTGTTTTTT.